The rows below give T cell receptor beta chains drawn from one sample of a study of Tregs in tolerant kidney transplant recipients. Generated by immunoSEQ multiplex PCR, the TCRdb table keeps only in-frame clones and is missing some. The repertoire consists of just under 65,000 clones, with roughly 98% occurring once and the leading ten covering 0.34%. Sequences were derived from Tregs from blood, sampled before the transplant. These TCRs come from a human donor who received a combined kidney and bone marrow transplant. The CDR3 runs from the conserved cysteine through the conserved F or W. The D gene is left open where the match is weak. Where a row states a size, it is once, few, many or the class of an expanded clone; other rows omit it.

>TRBJ2-3|NA|TRBD2|TRBV5-1
TGCGCCAGCAGAAATGTAGCGGGAGTGGAAGATACGCAGTATTTT
CASRNVAGVEDTQYF
>TRBJ2-3|NA|NA|TRBV19
TGTGCCAGTAGTATAGAGGGGGGGGCCGGAGATACGCAGTATTTT
CASSIEGGAGDTQYF
>TRBJ2-3|NA|TRBD1|TRBV5-1
TGCGCCAGCAGCTTCGACAGGGAAACAGATACGCAGTATTTT
CASSFDRETDTQYF
>TRBJ1-2|NA|TRBD1|TRBV29-1
TGCAGCGTTGAGGACAGGATCCGGGGCTATGGCTACACCTTC
CSVEDRIRGYGYTF
>TRBJ2-1|NA|TRBD2|TRBV19
TGTGCCAGTAGTCCGGGGACTAGCGGCATCTACAATGAGCAGTTCTTC
CASSPGTSGIYNEQFF
>TRBJ1-1|NA|NA|TRBV28
TGTGCCAGCAGTTTCGAGGACAGGAACACTGAAGCTTTCTTT
CASSFEDRNTEAFF
>TRBJ2-7|NA|TRBD2|TRBV4-3
TGCGCCAGCAGCCAAGGACTAGCGGGTGAGGGGGAGCAGTACTTC
CASSQGLAGEGEQYF
>TRBJ2-7|NA|TRBD2|TRBV7-2
TGTGCCAGCAGCTTAGGGGCGGGAGGCTACGAGCAGTACTTC
CASSLGAGGYEQYF
>TRBJ2-4|NA|TRBD2|TRBV7-8
TGTGCCAGCAGCTCAGGGACTAGCGGGGTGTTAAACATTCAGTACTTC
CASSSGTSGVLNIQYF
>TRBJ2-7|NA|NA|TRBV7-9
TGTGCCAGCAGCTTATATCTCGGTGGCGAGCAGTACTTC
CASSLYLGGEQYF
>TRBJ1-3|once|NA|TRBV30
TGTGCCTGGAGGAAGGGGCCCTCTGGAAACACCATATATTTT
CAWRKGPSGNTIYF
>TRBJ2-2|NA|NA|TRBV6-5
TGTGCCAGCAGTTACAGGGGGTTCGCCGGGGAGCTGTTTTTT
CASSYRGFAGELFF
>TRBJ2-5|NA|NA|TRBV29-1
TGCAGCGTTGCGTGGGCACAAGAGACCCAGTACTTC
CSVAWAQETQYF
>TRBJ2-3|NA|TRBD1|TRBV4-3
TGCGCCAGCAGCCCCGGACAGGGCACAGATACGCAGTATTTT
CASSPGQGTDTQYF
>TRBJ2-1|NA|NA|TRBV7-3
TGTGCCAGCAGCTTAAGGGGGGGGGCAGGTGAGCAGTTCTTC
CASSLRGGAGEQFF
>TRBJ2-7|once|NA|TRBV11-2
TGTGCCAGCAGCTTAGCCAATCAGGGTTACGAGCAGTACTTC
CASSLANQGYEQYF
>TRBJ1-2|NA|NA|TRBV5-6
TGTGCCAGCAGCTTGGTACAGAACTATGGCTACACCTTC
CASSLVQNYGYTF
>TRBJ1-1|NA|TRBD1|TRBV11-3
TGTGCCAGCAGCTTCGGACAGGTGAACACTGAAGCTTTCTTT
CASSFGQVNTEAFF
>TRBJ1-3|NA|TRBD1|TRBV5-1
TGCGCCAGCAGTCCGGGACAGAACCTCATCTACACTGGAAACACCATATATTTT
CASSPGQNLIYTGNTIYF
>TRBJ2-2|NA|NA|TRBV7-9
TGTGCCAGCAGCTTAATGCTAGCGCCCCCCGGGGAGCTGTTTTTT
CASSLMLAPPGELFF
>TRBJ2-7|NA|NA|TRBV5-1
TGCGCCAGCAGCAGGGACACAGGTCCTCCCTCCTACGAGCAGTACTTC
CASSRDTGPPSYEQYF
>TRBJ2-6|NA|NA|TRBV7-8
TGTGCCAGCAGCCCCTATGGGGCCTCTGGGGCCAACGTCCTGACTTTC
CASSPYGASGANVLTF
>TRBJ2-2|NA|NA|TRBV18
TGTGCCAGCTCACCCGTTGTACAGCTGCGCCTCGGGGAGCTGTTTTTT
CASSPVVQLRLGELFF
>TRBJ1-6|NA|TRBD1|TRBV4-3
TGCGCCAGCAGCCACACCGACAGGGGAAATTCACCCCTCCACTTT
CASSHTDRGNSPLHF
>TRBJ2-2|NA|TRBD2|TRBV7-7
TGTGCCAGCAGCATCGGCCTAGCGGGGCCCTGGGAGCTGTTTTTT
CASSIGLAGPWELFF
>TRBJ2-7|NA|NA|TRBV6-1
TGTGCCAGCGGATCTTCTAGACGCTACGAGCAGTACTTC
CASGSSRRYEQYF